Listed here are 3 T cell receptor beta chains from one sample, sequenced in a study of shared clonotypes between healthy human individuals. The repertoire was sequenced with immunoSEQ multiplex PCR; TCRdb's copy has only in-frame clones and lacks some. The sample shows a few million clones, approximately 95% of them seen only once. Sequencing was done on a sample of naive CD4+ T cells from PBMCs. The subset is: CD45RA+ positively selected. The origin of the receptors is a man aged 18 to 29 in good health. Some clones in this sample may be carry-over from other donors' samples.

The chain joins TRBV18 to TRBJ2-7; D is tentatively TRBD1 or TRBD2 (5 bases each). Germline CDR1 KGHSH, CDR2 LQKENI. V was shortened by 3 bases and J by 2 bases, with 11 bases between the two germline ends. The CDR3 sequence is 14 residues long. The CDR3 coding sequence is TGTGCCAGCTCACCGTTCAGGGAGCCCTACGAGCAGTACTTC. It specifies CASSPFREPYEQYF.

The chain couples TRBV6-1 to TRBJ1-1; no firm D call. CDR1 and CDR2 from the germline V gene are MNHNS and SASEGT. The CDR3 extends over 11 amino acids. The V gene lost 8 bases and the J gene lost 5 bases, with 9 bases spanning the gap. This CDR3 reads CASLYGTEAFF. CDR3 bases: TGTGCCAGCCTATACGGGACTGAAGCTTTCTTT.

For this clone: Other nucleotide sequences from this sample produce the same CDR3. CDR3 nucleotides: TGTGCCAGCAGCTTGACAGGGGGGAATCAGCCCCAGCATTTT. Its translation is CASSLTGGNQPQHF. This chain connects TRBV5-6 to TRBJ1-5, with TRBD1 matching over 8 bases. The V and J ends lost 1 base and 4 bases, in that order; junction bases with no gene match: 1. The CDR3 contains 14 residues. The germline V gene has CDR1 SGHDT and CDR2 YYEEEE. The full variable domain, its missing parts supplied by reference TRBV5-6 and TRBJ1-5, is DAGVTQSPTHLIKTRGQQVTLRCSPKSGHDTVSWYQQALGQGPQFIFQYYEEEERQRGNFPDRFSGHQFPNYSSELNVNALLLGDSALYLCASSLTGGNQPQHFGDGTRLSIL.